The following is a T cell receptor (beta chain) sequence with its context. This specimen belongs to a study of control samples from healthy donors and cancer patients. Clones were sequenced by immunoSEQ multiplex PCR, and TCRdb holds only the in-frame ones, with some missing. Of about 220,000 clones in the sample, around 94% were seen once. V gave up 4 bases and J gave up 5 bases; unmatched junction bases: 2. From germline, CDR1 is SGHRS and CDR2 YFSETQ. There are 14 residues in the CDR3. The chain joins TRBV5-1 to TRBJ1-6; 8 bases agree with TRBD1. Sequenced: blood. The TCR originated in a man between 50 and 59 years old in good health. CDR3 DNA sequence: TGCGCCAGCAGCCCGGACAGGGATAATTCACCCCTCCACTTT. Its translation is CASSPDRDNSPLHF.